This TCR beta chain was captured in a study of T cells after yellow fever vaccination. Study in general: When fractions had low cell numbers, they were prepared with SMART-Seq v4 Ultra Low Input.

TCRdb reanalysed the 5' RACE reads using MiXCR and keeps one entry per CDR3 protein. The sample lists about 500,000 distinct CDR3 sequences, less than 20% seen once, with 17% in the top ten. Remarks on this clonotype: The antigen is not known.

Study-wide points: Clones from primary vaccination mostly reappeared after the booster (approximately 96% CD4, over 85% CD8). The secondary response showed a weaker magnitude and a faster peak, day 5 versus 15. Abundant contaminating clonotypes from the bulk population could appear in FACS-sorted repertoires.

Germline V lookup: CDR1 DFQATT, CDR2 SNEGSKA (reference sequence). The CDR3 has 14 amino acids. Trimming took 6 bases from V and 0 from J, leaving 12 bases between them. The V gene is TRBV20-1, the J gene TRBJ1-5; D remains ambiguous. The sequence was collected from a man aged 18 to 30 who received the YFV17D yellow fever vaccine. Sequenced material: PBMCs, taken about 5 days after the first yellow fever vaccination. The DNA of the CDR3 is TGCAGTGCAACCCCCCAGGTTAGCAATCAGCCCCAGCATTTT. Its protein is CSATPQVSNQPQHF.